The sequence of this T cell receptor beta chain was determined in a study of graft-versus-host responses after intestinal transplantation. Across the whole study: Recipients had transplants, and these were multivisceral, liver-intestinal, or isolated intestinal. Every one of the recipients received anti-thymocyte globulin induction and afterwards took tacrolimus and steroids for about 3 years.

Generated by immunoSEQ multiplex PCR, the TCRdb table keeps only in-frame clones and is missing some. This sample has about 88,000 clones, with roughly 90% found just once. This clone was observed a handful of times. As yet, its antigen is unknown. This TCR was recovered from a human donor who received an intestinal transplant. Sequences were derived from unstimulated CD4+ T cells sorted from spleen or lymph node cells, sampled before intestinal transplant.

The CDR3 bases are TGCGCCAGCATGTGGGGGACAGACACAGATACGCAGTATTTT. Its translation: CASMWGTDTDTQYF. V gene TRBV5-1 combines with J gene TRBJ2-3; TRBD1 matches at 7 bases. V gave up 6 bases and J gave up 2 bases; unmatched junction bases: 6. There are 14 residues in the CDR3. Germline CDR1 reads SGHRS; CDR2 reads YFSETQ.